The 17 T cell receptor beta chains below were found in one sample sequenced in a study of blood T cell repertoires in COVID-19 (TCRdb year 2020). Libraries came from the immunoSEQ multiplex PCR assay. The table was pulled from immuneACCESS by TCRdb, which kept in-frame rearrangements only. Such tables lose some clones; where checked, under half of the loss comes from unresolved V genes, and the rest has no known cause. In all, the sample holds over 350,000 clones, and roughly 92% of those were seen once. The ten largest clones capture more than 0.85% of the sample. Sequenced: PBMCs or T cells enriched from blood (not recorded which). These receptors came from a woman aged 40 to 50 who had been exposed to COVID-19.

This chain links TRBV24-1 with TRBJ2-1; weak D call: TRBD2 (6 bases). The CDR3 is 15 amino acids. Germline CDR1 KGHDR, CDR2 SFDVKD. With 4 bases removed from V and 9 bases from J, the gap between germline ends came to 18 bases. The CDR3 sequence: CATSEPTIAGGEQFF. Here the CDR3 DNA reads TGTGCCACCAGTGAGCCTACTATCGCCGGGGGTGAGCAGTTCTTC.

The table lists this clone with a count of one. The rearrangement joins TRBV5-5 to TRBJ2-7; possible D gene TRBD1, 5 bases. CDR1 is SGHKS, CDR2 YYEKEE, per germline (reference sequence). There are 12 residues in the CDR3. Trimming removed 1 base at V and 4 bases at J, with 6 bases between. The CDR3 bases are TGTGCCAGCAGCTTGAGGGGTTACGAGCAGTACTTC. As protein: CASSLRGYEQYF.

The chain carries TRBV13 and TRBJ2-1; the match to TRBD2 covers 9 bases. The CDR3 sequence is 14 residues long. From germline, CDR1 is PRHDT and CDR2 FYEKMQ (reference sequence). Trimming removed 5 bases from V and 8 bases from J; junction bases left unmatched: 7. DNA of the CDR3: TGTGCCAGCAGCCCAAGCGGGGGGCGGGATGAGCAGTTCTTC. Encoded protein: CASSPSGGRDEQFF. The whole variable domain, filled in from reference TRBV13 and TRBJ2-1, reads AAGVIQSPRHLIKEKRETATLKCYPIPRHDTVYWYQQGPGQDPQFLISFYEKMQSDKGSIPDRFSAQQFSDYHSELNMSSLELGDSALYFCASSPSGGRDEQFFGPGTRLTVL.

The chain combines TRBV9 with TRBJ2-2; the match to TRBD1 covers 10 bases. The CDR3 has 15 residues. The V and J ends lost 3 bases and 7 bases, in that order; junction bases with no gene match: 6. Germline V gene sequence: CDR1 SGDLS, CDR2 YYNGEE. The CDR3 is CASSDWTGGHGELFF. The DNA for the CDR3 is TGTGCCAGCAGCGATTGGACAGGGGGACACGGGGAGCTGTTTTTT.

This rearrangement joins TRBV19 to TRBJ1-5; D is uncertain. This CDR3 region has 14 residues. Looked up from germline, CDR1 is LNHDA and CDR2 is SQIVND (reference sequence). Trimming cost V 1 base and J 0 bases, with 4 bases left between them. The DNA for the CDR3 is TGTGCCAGTAGTATAGTTAATAGCAATCAGCCCCAGCATTTT. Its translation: CASSIVNSNQPQHF.

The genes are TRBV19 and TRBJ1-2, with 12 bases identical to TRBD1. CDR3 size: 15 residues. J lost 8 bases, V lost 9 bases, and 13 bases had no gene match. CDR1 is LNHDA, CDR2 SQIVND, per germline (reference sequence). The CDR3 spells CASSGTGGMIGGYTF. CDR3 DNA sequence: TGTGCCAGCTCCGGGACAGGGGGCATGATAGGAGGCTACACCTTC.

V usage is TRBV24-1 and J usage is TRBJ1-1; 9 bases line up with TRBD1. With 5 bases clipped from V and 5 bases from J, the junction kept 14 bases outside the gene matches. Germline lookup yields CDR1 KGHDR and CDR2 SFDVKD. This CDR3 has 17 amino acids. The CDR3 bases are TGTGCCACCAGTGCCGCCGGGACAGGGTTAGGTCGGACTGAAGCTTTCTTT. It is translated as CATSAAGTGLGRTEAFF.

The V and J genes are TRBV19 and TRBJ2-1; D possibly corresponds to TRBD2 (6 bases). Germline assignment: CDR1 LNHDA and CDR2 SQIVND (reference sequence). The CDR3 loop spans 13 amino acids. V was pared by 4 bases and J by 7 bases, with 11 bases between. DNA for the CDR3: TGTGCCAGTAGTACGGGACTTTGGAATGAGCAGTTCTTC. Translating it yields CASSTGLWNEQFF.

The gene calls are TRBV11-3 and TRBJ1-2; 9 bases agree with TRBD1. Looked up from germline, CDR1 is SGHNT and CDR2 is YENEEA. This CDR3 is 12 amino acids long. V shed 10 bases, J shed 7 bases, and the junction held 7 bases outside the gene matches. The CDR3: CATQGQGFGYTF. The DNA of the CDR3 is TGTGCCACCCAGGGACAGGGATTTGGCTACACCTTC.

CDR3 amino acids: CASSYSGGSMGNEQFF. In nucleotides, the CDR3 is TGTGCCAGCAGTTACTCAGGAGGGTCCATGGGGAATGAGCAGTTCTTC. The rearrangement links TRBV6-2 or TRBV6-3 to TRBJ2-1; possibly TRBD2 for D (6 bases). Trimming left V 0 bases short and J 7 bases short, with 16 bases between. This CDR3 contains 16 residues. CDR1 and CDR2 from the germline V gene are MNHEY and SVGEGT.

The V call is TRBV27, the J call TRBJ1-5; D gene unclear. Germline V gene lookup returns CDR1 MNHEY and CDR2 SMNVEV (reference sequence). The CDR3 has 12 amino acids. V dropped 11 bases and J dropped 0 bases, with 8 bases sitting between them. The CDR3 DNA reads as TGTGCCGACACTGATAGCAATCAGCCCCAGCATTTT. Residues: CADTDSNQPQHF.

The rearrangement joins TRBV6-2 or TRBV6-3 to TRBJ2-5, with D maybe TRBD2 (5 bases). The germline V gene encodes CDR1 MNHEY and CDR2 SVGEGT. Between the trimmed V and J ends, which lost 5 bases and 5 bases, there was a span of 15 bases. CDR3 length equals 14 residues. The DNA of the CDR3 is TGTGCCAGCAGTCAGCCCACGGGGTACGAGACCCAGTACTTC. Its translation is CASSQPTGYETQYF.

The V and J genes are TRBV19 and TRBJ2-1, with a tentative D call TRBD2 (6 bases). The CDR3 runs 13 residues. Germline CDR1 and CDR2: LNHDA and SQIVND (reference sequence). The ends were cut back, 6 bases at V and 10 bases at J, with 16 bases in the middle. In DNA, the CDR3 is TGTGCCAGTAGGCTATCGGGGGTTGGGGAGCAGTTCTTC. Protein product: CASRLSGVGEQFF. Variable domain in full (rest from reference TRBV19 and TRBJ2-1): DGGITQSPKYLFRKEGQNVTLSCEQNLNHDAMYWYRQDPGQGLRLIYYSQIVNDFQKGDIAEGYSVSREKKESFPLTVTSAQKNPTAFYLCASRLSGVGEQFFGPGTRLTVL.

Written as DNA, the CDR3 is TGCGCCAGCACCGGAGGCCAAGTGTCCCATAATGAAAAACTGTTTTTT. It specifies CASTGGQVSHNEKLFF. V and J are TRBV10-2 and TRBJ1-4; D ambiguous. The V end was cut by 7 bases, the J end by 4 bases, with 19 bases between. Germline V lookup: CDR1 WSHSY, CDR2 SAAADI. The CDR3 has 16 amino acids.

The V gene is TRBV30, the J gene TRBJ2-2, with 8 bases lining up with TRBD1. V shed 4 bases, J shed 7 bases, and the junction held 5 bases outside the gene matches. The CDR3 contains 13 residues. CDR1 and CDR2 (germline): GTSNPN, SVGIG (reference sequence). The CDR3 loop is CAWTRTGYGELFF. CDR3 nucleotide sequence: TGTGCCTGGACAAGGACAGGGTACGGGGAGCTGTTTTTT.

CDR3 coding DNA: TGTGCCAGCAGCTTCACGGGGGGATCCTACGAGCAGTACTTC. Amino acids: CASSFTGGSYEQYF. The chain combines TRBV5-5 with TRBJ2-7; 7 nucleotides match TRBD2. Trimming at V came to 2 bases and at J to 1 base, leaving 3 bases not matched to a gene. The germline CDR1 and CDR2 sequences are SGHKS and YYEKEE (reference sequence). The CDR3 runs 14 residues.

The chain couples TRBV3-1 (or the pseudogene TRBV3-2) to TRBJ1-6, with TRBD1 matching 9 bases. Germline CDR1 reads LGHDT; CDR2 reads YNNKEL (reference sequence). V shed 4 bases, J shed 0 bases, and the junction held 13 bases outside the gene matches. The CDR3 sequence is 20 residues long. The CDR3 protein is CASSRLRDRDSPSYNSPLHF. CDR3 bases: TGTGCCAGCAGCCGACTACGGGACAGGGATTCTCCCTCCTATAATTCACCCCTCCACTTT.